This is a list of T cell receptor beta chains from one sample in a study of Graves' ophthalmopathy and Graves' hyperthyroidism. In TCRdb, the multiplex PCR reads were re-called with MiXCR into one record per CDR3 protein. The table shows about 220,000 distinct CDR3 sequences, with about 22% occurring only once. The source material was peripheral blood. These receptors were collected from a woman between 45 and 65 years old with Graves' ophthalmopathy. Each CDR3 is given with its conserved first and last residue. A D gene is named only where the DNA matches it firmly. Rows give clone size only sometimes, using once, few, many, or a class for an expanded clone.

abundance: many; j_gene: TRBJ2-7; d_gene: TRBD1; v_gene: TRBV4-2; CDR3nt: TGTGCCAGCAGCCAAGCAGGGGGAGCCTACGAGCAGTACTTC; CDR3aa: CASSQAGGAYEQYF
abundance: few; j_gene: TRBJ1-5; d_gene: -; v_gene: TRBV5-5; CDR3nt: TGTGCCAGCAGCTCTATTGGTGGGGGGGGTGATCAGCCCCAGCATTTT; CDR3aa: CASSSIGGGGDQPQHF
abundance: many; j_gene: TRBJ2-7; d_gene: -; v_gene: TRBV7-9; CDR3nt: TGTGCCAGCAGCTTATCGGGGACGGACGAGCAGTACTTC; CDR3aa: CASSLSGTDEQYF
abundance: many; j_gene: TRBJ1-5; d_gene: -; v_gene: TRBV6-1; CDR3nt: TGTGCCAGCAGTACCTTGGCAGGGGTCGGCGGACAGCCCCAGCATTTT; CDR3aa: CASSTLAGVGGQPQHF
abundance: many; j_gene: TRBJ2-2; d_gene: TRBD2; v_gene: TRBV12-3/TRBV12-4; CDR3nt: TGTGCCAGCAGTTTTGGGACTAGCGGGGAGCTGTTTTTT; CDR3aa: CASSFGTSGELFF
abundance: -; j_gene: TRBJ2-2; d_gene: -; v_gene: TRBV12-3/TRBV12-4; CDR3nt: TGTGCCAGCAGTTCTTCCATACCCTTAGCCGGGGAGCTGTTTTTT; CDR3aa: CASSSSIPLAGELFF
abundance: many; j_gene: TRBJ2-1; d_gene: -; v_gene: TRBV6-2/TRBV6-3; CDR3nt: TGTGCCAGCCGTGGCGGGCGATCCTACAATGAGCAGTTCTTC; CDR3aa: CASRGGRSYNEQFF
abundance: many; j_gene: TRBJ2-7; d_gene: -; v_gene: TRBV6-1; CDR3nt: TGTGCCAGCAGCGATTCCTCACAGGGAATGTCGTCCGAGCAGTACTTC; CDR3aa: CASSDSSQGMSSEQYF
abundance: many; j_gene: TRBJ2-4; d_gene: -; v_gene: TRBV27; CDR3nt: TGTGCCAGCAGAGCATATGGGATGGAGGAAATAGCCAAAAACATTCAGTACTTC; CDR3aa: CASRAYGMEEIAKNIQYF
abundance: many; j_gene: TRBJ1-2; d_gene: -; v_gene: TRBV28; CDR3nt: TGTGCCAGCAACCGAGGAGCAGGGATCTATGGCTACACCTTC; CDR3aa: CASNRGAGIYGYTF
abundance: -; j_gene: TRBJ2-7; d_gene: -; v_gene: TRBV7-3; CDR3nt: TGTGCCAGCAGCTTAGTTGGTGGGCTCGAGCAGTACTTC; CDR3aa: CASSLVGGLEQYF